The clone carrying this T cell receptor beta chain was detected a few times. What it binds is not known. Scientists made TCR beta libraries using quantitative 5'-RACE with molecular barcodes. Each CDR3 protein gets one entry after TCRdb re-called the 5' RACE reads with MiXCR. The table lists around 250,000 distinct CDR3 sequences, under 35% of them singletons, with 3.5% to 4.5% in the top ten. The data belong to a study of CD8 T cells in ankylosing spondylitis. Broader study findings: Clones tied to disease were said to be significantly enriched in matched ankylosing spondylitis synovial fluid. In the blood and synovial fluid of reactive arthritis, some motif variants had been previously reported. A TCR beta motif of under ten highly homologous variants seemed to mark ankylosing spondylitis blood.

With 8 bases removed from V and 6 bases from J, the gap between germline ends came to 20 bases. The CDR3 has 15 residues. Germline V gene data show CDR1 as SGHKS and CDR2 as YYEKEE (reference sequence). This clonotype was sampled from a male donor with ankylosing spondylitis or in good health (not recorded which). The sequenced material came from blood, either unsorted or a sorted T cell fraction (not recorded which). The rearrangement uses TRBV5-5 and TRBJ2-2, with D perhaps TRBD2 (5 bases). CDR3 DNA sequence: TGTGCCAGTAGCGACGTCCCCACGTCCCCCGGGGAGCTGTTTTTT. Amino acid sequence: CASSDVPTSPGELFF.